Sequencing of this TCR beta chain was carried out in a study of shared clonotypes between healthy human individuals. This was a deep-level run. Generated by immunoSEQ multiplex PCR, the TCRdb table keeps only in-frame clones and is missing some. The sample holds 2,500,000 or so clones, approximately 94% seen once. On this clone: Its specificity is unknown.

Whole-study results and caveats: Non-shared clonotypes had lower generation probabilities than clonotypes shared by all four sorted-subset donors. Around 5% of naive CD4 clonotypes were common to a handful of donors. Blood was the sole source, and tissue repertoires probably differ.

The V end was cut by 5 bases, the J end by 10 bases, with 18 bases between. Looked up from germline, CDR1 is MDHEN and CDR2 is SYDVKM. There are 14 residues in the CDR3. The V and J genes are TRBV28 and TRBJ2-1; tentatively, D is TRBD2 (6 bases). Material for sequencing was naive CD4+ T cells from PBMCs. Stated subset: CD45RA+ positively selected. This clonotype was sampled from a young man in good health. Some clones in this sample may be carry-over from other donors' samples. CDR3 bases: TGTGCCAGCAGTAGACTCGCGGGACGATGGGAGCAGTTCTTC. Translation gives CASSRLAGRWEQFF. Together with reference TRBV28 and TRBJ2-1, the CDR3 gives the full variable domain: DVKVTQSSRYLVKRTGEKVFLECVQDMDHENMFWYRQDPGLGLRLIYFSYDVKMKEKGDIPEGYSVSREKKERFSLILESASTNQTSMYLCASSRLAGRWEQFFGPGTRLTVL.